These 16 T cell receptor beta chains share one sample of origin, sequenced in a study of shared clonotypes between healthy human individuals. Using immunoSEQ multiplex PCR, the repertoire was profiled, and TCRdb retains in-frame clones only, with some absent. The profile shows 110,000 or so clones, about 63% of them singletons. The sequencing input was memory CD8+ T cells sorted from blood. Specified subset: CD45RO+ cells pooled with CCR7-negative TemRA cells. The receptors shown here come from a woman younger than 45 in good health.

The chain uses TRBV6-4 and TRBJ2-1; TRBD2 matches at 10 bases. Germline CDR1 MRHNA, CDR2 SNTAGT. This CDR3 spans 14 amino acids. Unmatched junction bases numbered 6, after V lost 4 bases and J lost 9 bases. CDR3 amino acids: CASSVTSGLVEQFF. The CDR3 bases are TGTGCCAGCAGTGTGACTAGCGGGTTGGTTGAGCAGTTCTTC.

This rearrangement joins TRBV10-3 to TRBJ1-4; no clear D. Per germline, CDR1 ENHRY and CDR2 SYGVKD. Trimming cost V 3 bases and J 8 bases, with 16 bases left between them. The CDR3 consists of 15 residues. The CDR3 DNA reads TGTGCCATCAGTGACCGCGGCAGCCGTCGGGAAAAACTGTTTTTT. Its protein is CAISDRGSRREKLFF.

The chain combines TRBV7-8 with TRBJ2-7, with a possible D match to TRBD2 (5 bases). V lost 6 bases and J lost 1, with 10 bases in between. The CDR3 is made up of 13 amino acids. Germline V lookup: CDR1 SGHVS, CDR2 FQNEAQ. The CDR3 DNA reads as TGTGCCAGCAGAATAGCGCGATCCTACGAGCAGTACTTC. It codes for CASRIARSYEQYF. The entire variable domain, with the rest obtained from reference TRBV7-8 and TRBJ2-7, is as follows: GAGVSQSPRYKVAKRGQDVALRCDPISGHVSLFWYQQALGQGPEFLTYFQNEAQLDKSGLPSDRFFAERPEGSVSTLKIQRTQQEDSAVYLCASRIARSYEQYFGPGTRLTVT.

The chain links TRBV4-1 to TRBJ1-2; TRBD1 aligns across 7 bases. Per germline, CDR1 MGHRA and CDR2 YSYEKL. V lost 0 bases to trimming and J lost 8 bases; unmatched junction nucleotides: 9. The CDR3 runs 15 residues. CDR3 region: CASSQDRQGTVGYTF. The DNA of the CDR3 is TGCGCCAGCAGCCAAGACAGACAGGGTACGGTCGGCTACACCTTC.

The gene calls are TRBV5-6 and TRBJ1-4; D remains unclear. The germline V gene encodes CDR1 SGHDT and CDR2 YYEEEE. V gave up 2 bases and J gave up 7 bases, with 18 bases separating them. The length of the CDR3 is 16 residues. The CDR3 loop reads CASSFGYLGMGEKLFF. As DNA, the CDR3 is TGTGCCAGCAGCTTTGGATATCTGGGGATGGGTGAAAAACTGTTTTTT.

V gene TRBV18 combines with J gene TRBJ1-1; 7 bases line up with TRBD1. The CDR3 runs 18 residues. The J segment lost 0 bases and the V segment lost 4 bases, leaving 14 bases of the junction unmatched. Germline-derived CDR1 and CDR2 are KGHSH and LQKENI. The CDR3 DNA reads TGTGCCAGCTCACGAGATGGTAGGGGACAGCGCTTGAACACTGAAGCTTTCTTT. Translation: CASSRDGRGQRLNTEAFF.

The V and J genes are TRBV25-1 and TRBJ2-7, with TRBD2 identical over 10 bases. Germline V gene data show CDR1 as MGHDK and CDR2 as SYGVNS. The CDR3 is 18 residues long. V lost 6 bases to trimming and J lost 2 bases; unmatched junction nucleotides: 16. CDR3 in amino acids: CASSPTGDSSGRAYEQYF. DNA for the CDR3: TGTGCCAGCAGCCCAACAGGGGATTCCAGCGGGAGGGCCTACGAGCAGTACTTC.

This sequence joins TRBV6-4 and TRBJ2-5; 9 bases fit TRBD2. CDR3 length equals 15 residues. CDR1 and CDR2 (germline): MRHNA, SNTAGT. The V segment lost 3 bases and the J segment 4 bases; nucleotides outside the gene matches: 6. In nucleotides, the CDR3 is TGTGCCAGCAGTGAAACCGCGGGAGGGCGAGAGACCCAGTACTTC. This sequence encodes CASSETAGGRETQYF.

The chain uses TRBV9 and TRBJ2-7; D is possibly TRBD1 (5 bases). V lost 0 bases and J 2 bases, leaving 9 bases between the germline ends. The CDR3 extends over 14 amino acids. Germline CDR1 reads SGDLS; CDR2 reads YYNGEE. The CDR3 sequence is CASSVGRGTYEQYF. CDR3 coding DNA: TGTGCCAGCAGCGTAGGAAGGGGAACCTACGAGCAGTACTTC.

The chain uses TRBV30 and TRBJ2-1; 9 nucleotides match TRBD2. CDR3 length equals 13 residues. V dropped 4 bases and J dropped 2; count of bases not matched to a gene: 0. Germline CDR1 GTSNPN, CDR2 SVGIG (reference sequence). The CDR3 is CAWTSGTYNEQFF. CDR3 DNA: TGTGCCTGGACTAGCGGGACCTACAATGAGCAGTTCTTC.

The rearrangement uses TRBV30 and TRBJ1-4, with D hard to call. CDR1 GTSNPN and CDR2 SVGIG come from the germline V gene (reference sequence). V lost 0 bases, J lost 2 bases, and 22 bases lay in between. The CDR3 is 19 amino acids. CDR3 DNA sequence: TGTGCCTGGAGTGTACTGTGGGATACCGGACCCCCGACTAATGAAAAACTGTTTTTT. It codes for CAWSVLWDTGPPTNEKLFF.

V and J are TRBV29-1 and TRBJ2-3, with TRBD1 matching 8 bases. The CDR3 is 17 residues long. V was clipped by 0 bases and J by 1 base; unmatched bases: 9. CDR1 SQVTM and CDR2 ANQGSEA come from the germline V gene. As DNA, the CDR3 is TGCAGCGTTGAAGAAGATCGACAGGGGTTACGCACAGATACGCAGTATTTT. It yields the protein CSVEEDRQGLRTDTQYF.

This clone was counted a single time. DNA of the CDR3: TGTGCCAGCAGCTCATTTCGTCAGGGGAGCGAAAAACTGTTTTTT. Protein sequence: CASSSFRQGSEKLFF. The chain has TRBV7-8 and TRBJ1-4; D is possibly TRBD1 (6 bases). The CDR3 covers 15 residues. Germline V gene lookup returns CDR1 SGHVS and CDR2 FQNEAQ. V was trimmed by 4 bases and J by 8 bases, leaving 17 bases between them.

Here the CDR3 DNA reads TGTGCCAGCAGTTCCCCCGATACGCAGTATTTT. It encodes CASSSPDTQYF. The chain combines TRBV25-1 with TRBJ2-3; D gene uncertain. The V end lost 5 bases, the J end lost 6 bases, and 6 bases lay between the germline ends. The CDR3 spans 11 residues. Germline-derived CDR1 and CDR2 are MGHDK and SYGVNS.

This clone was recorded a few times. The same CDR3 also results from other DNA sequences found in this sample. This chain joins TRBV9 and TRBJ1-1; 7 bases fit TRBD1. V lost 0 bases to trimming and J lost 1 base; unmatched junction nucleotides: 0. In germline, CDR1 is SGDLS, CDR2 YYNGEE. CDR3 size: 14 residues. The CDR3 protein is CASSVGTGNTEAFF. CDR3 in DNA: TGTGCCAGCAGCGTAGGGACAGGGAACACTGAAGCTTTCTTT.

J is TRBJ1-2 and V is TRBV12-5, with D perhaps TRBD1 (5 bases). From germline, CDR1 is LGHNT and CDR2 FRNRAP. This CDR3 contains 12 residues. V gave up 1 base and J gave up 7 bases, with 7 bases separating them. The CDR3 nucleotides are TGTGCTAGTGGTTTGGGGGGGAGTGGCTACACCTTC. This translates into CASGLGGSGYTF. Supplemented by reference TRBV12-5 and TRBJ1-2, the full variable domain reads DARVTQTPRHKVTEMGQEVTMRCQPILGHNTVFWYRQTMMQGLELLAYFRNRAPLDDSGMPKDRFSAEMPDATLATLKIQPSEPRDSAVYFCASGLGGSGYTFGSGTRLTVV.